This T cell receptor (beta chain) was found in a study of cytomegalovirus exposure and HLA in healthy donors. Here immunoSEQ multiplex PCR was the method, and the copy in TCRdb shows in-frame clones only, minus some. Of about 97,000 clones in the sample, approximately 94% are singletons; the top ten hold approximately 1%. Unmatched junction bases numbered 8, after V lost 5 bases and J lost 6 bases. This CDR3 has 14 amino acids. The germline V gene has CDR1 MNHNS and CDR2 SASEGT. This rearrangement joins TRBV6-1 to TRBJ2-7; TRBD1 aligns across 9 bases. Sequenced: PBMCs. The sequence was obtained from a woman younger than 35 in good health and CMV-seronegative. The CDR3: CASSLRDREGEQYF. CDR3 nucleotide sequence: TGTGCCAGCAGTCTCCGGGACAGGGAAGGCGAGCAGTACTTC.